Included here is one TCR beta chain sequence, with context. This clonotype was detected only a few times. Its recognized antigen is unknown. No qualities accompany the bases; no much larger clone lies one base away. This sample is part of a study of spatial heterogeneity in lung cancer (dated by TCRdb to between 2019 and 2020). For the wider study: Donors were about 70 patients with early-stage, untreated non-small cell lung cancer from the lung TRACERx cohort. Follow-up PBMC samples were sequenced whenever available, with a median time to follow-up of approximately 2 years after resection. Beta-chain transcripts were consistently detected in greater numbers than alpha-chain transcripts, which likely reflects a higher abundance of beta-chain transcripts. The study quantitatively compared TCR alpha and beta repertoires across multiple tumor regions, matched nontumor lung and blood in non-small cell lung cancer. In the raw uncorrected reads, each unique combination of TCR and UMI appeared on average more than ten times. At surgery, roughly 220 tumor regions, around 67 matched nontumor lung samples and 56 PBMC samples were TCR-sequenced for both alpha and beta chains. The study linked features of the TCR repertoire to counts of nonsynonymous mutations, which were determined by whole-exome sequencing of tumor tissue. General findings and caveats noted by the study authors: Ubiquitous expanded tumor TCRs showed up in blood more often at tumor resection than at routine follow-up. Only roughly 14 patients were included in comparisons of baseline and follow-up blood repertoires. Additional single-cell paired TCR alpha and beta sequencing was considered necessary to confirm, at a functional level, the hypothesis that regional TCRs recognize regional mutations.

Between the V and J ends, shortened by 4 bases and 0 bases respectively, the junction contains 13 bases. Spanning cysteine to phenylalanine, the CDR3 consists of 16 amino acids. Kept here is only the CDR3 DNA, which spans 48 bases and is read in frame from base 1. The germline V gene (reference sequence) supplies CDR1 WNHNN and CDR2 SYGVQD. In the paper's terms, the time point label means: blood at routine non-recurrence follow-up after resection. TCR sequencing used whole RNA extracted from tumor and nontumor lung tissue, or from cryopreserved PBMC samples, without cell sorting. Only patients with enough RNA available from two or more tumor regions were chosen for TCR sequencing. Library preparation employed 5' RACE. Sequencer: NextSeq 500. The TCR library protocol attached a unique molecular identifier to each TCR cDNA molecule to allow correction of PCR and sequencing errors. On the authors' methods: TCR identification, UMI-based error correction and CDR3 extraction were all carried out with Decombinator tools. TCRs above a frequency of 2 per 1,000, corresponding to the top 1% of the tumor frequency distribution, were defined as expanded. Renyi diversity was computed with the R vegan package after each repertoire had been subsampled 100 times to 5,000 TCRs. To build CDR3 similarity networks, amino acid triplet string-kernel similarity was used, and CDR3s were connected when their pairwise similarity was above 0.82. TCRdb trimmed public reads at Q25 via fastp, called clones via MiXCR and kept in-frame beta chains. Each entry merges the rows of one CDR3 protein and shows their most common DNA and genes. The V and J calls reflect TCRdb's pipeline rather than the authors' work. For this sample the table gives about 87,000 distinct CDR3 sequences, of which 15% to 20% were detected only once. The top ten clonotypes cover 20% to 25% of the sample.

The chain is assembled from TRBV10-1 and TRBJ1-3; matching of 6 bases hints at TRBD1 as the D gene. This sample comprised PBMCs, obtained at follow-up. This sequence originates from a male donor with early-stage non-small cell lung cancer. The CDR3 loop reads CASSVNRASSGNTIYF. The DNA is TGCGCCAGCAGTGTGAACAGGGCAAGCTCTGGAAACACCATATATTTT.